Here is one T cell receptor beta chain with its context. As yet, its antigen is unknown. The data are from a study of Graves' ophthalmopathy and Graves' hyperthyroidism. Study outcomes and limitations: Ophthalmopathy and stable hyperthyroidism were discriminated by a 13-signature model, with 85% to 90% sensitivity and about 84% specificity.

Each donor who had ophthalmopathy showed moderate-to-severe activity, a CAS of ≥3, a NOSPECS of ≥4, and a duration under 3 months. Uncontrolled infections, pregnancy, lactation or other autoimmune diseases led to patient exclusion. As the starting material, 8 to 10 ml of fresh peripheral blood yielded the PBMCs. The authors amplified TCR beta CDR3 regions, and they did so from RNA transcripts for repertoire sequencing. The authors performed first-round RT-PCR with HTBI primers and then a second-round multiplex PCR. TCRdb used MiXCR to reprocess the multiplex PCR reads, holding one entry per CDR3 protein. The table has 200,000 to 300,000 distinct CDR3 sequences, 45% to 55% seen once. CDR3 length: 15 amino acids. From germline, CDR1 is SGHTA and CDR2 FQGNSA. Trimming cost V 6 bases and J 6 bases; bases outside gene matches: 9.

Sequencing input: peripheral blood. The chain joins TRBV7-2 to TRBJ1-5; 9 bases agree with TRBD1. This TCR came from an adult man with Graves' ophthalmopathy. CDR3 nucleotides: TGTGCCAGCAGTGAACGGACAGGGGTCATTCAGCCCCAGCATTTT. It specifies CASSERTGVIQPQHF.